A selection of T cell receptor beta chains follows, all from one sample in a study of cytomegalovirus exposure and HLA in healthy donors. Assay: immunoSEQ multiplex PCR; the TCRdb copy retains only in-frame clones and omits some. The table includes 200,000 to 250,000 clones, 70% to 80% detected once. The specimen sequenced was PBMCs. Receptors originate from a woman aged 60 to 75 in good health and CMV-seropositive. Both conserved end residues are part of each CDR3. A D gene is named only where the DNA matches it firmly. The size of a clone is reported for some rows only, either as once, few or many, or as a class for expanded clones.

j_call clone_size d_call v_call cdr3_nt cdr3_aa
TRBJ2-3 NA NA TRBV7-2 TGTGCCAGCAGCTTAGGGCGGAGCACAGATACGCAGTATTTT CASSLGRSTDTQYF
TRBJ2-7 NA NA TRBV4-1 TGCGCCAGCAGCCAAGATGCGACAGTCCAAAGGCCCTACGAGCAGTACTTC CASSQDATVQRPYEQYF
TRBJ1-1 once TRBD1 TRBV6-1 TGTGCCAGCGGACAGGCGAACACTGAAGCTTTCTTT CASGQANTEAFF
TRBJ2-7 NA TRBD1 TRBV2 TGTGCCAGTTTTAGGGACAGGGCACGCGAGCAGTACTTC CASFRDRAREQYF
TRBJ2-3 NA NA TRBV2 TGTGCCAGCAGTCGGGACTCAGATACGCAGTATTTT CASSRDSDTQYF
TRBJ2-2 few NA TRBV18 TGTGCCAGCTCCGCCAGGGAAAGCACCGGGGAGCTGTTTTTT CASSARESTGELFF
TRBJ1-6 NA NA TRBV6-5 TGTGCCAGCAGTTACTCAGCAGGACAGTTGAATTCACCCCTCCACTTT CASSYSAGQLNSPLHF
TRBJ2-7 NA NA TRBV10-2 TGCGCCAGCAGTGAGTCCCCCCGGTTTTACGAGCAGTACTTC CASSESPRFYEQYF
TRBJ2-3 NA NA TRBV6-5 TGTGCCAGCAGTTACTCGATCGGGCAGGGTATAGATACGCAGTATTTT CASSYSIGQGIDTQYF
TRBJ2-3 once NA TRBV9 TGTGCCAGCAGCGTAGCGGCCGGGGGTACAGATACGCAGTATTTT CASSVAAGGTDTQYF
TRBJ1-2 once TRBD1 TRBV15 TGTGCCACCAGCAGAGCGAGGACAGGGATCTATGGCTACACCTTC CATSRARTGIYGYTF
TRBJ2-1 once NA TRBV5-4 TGTGCCAGCAGCCCCAGCTCCTACAATGAGCAGTTCTTC CASSPSSYNEQFF
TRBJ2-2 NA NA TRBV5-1 TGCGCCAGCAGCCTGGACGGGGAAACCGGGGAGCTGTTTTTT CASSLDGETGELFF
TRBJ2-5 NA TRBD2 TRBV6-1 TGTGCCAGCAGTCGACTAGCGGTGGAGACCCAGTACTTC CASSRLAVETQYF
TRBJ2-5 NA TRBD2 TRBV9 TGTGCCAGCAGCGCCGGACTAGCGGTAGAGACCCAGTACTTC CASSAGLAVETQYF
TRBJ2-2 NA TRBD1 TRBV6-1 TGTGCCAGCAGTGGGACAGGGATTTACACCGGGGAGCTGTTTTTT CASSGTGIYTGELFF
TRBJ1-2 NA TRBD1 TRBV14 TGTGCCAGCAGCCAGGGACAGGGCTATGGCTACACCTTC CASSQGQGYGYTF
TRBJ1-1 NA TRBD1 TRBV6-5 TGTGCCAGCACCCTATACAGGGGAGTTTCTGAAGCTTTCTTT CASTLYRGVSEAFF
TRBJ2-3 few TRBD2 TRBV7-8 TGTGCCAGCAGCTTAGCGGGAGGGACAGATACGCAGTATTTT CASSLAGGTDTQYF
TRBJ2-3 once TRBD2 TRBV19 TGTGCCAGTAGTAACCTAGCGGGTAGCACAGATACGCAGTATTTT CASSNLAGSTDTQYF
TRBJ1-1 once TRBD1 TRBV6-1 TGTGCCAGCAGTGCCGACAGGGCCAAGCGCACTGAGGCTTTCTTT CASSADRAKRTEAFF
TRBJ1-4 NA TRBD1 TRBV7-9 TGTGCCACCCGAGGATCGGACAGGGGAAACGTAGGCGAAAAACTGTTTTTT CATRGSDRGNVGEKLFF
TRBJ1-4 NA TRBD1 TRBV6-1 TGTGCCAGCAGTACCAGGGGGATGAATGAAAAACTGTTTTTT CASSTRGMNEKLFF
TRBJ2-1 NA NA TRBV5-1 TGCGCCAGCAGCTTGGCGTTCTCTGCCAGCTACAATGAGCAGTTCTTC CASSLAFSASYNEQFF
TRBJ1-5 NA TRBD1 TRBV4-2 TGTGCCAGCAGCCAAGATCAGGGGACAGGATCTCAGCCCCAGCATTTT CASSQDQGTGSQPQHF
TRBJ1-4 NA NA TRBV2 TGTGCCAGCAGCCCCCAGGGGAATTCTAATGAAAAACTGTTTTTT CASSPQGNSNEKLFF
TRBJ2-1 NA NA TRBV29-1 TGCAGCGCTATAAGGGGCAACGAGCAGTTCTTC CSAIRGNEQFF
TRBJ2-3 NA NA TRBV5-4 TGTGCCAGCAGCTTGGCCTCGAAGGGAGCAGATACGCAGTATTTT CASSLASKGADTQYF
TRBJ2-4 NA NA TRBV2 TGTGCCAGCAGTGCAATGACTAGTGGGGACATTCAGTACTTC CASSAMTSGDIQYF